This entry lists 2 T cell receptor beta chains sequenced from one sample in a study of blood T cell repertoires in COVID-19. Produced via immunoSEQ multiplex PCR; TCRdb's table is partial and in-frame only. The data contain some 320,000 clones, roughly 90% of them singletons. The material sequenced was PBMCs or T cells enriched from blood (not recorded which). Every receptor here comes from a woman aged 45-65 years who had been exposed to COVID-19.

This clone was recorded once. V is TRBV7-2 and J is TRBJ2-7; the D gene is possibly TRBD2 (7 bases). The CDR3 is made up of 17 amino acids. V gave up 2 bases and J gave up 2 bases, with 19 bases separating them. From germline, CDR1 is SGHTA and CDR2 FQGNSA. The CDR3 DNA is TGTGCCAGCAGCTTAAGGACCCGGGGGGCCCCCACCTACGAGCAGTACTTC. Protein: CASSLRTRGAPTYEQYF.

J is TRBJ1-6 and V is TRBV6-4, with no clear D. Germline CDR1 is MRHNA and CDR2 is SNTAGT. The CDR3 has 16 residues. Trimming removed 6 bases at V and 0 bases at J, with 12 bases between. The CDR3 loop is CASRRFVSSYNSPLHF. The CDR3 DNA reads TGTGCCAGCAGGAGATTCGTTAGCTCCTATAATTCACCCCTCCACTTT.